Listed here are 13 T cell receptor beta chains from one sample, sequenced in a study of blood T cell repertoires in COVID-19. TCRdb's table, derived via immunoSEQ multiplex PCR, lists solely in-frame clones and lacks some. The sample has 100,000 to 150,000 clones, approximately 88% seen once; the top ten hold approximately 10%. Material: peripheral blood. The receptors shown here come from a man over 45 with acute or convalescent COVID-19.

The chain links TRBV14 to TRBJ1-2; TRBD1 aligns across 8 bases. V lost 4 bases, J lost 8 bases, and 6 bases stayed unmatched. The CDR3 sequence is 13 residues long. From germline, CDR1 is SGHDN and CDR2 FVKESK. DNA for the CDR3: TGTGCCAGCAGCCGTGACAGGGGTTTAGGCTACACCTTC. As protein: CASSRDRGLGYTF.

The chain uses TRBV27 and TRBJ2-2; the D gene is possibly TRBD1 (6 bases). Germline CDR1 reads MNHEY; CDR2 reads SMNVEV (reference sequence). The V end lost 6 bases, the J end lost 4 bases, and 12 bases lay between the germline ends. CDR3 size: 14 residues. The CDR3 loop is CASSRQGGTGELFF. For the CDR3, the DNA is TGTGCCAGCAGCCGGCAAGGGGGCACCGGGGAGCTGTTTTTT.

This chain uses TRBV2 with TRBJ1-1; maybe TRBD1 (5 bases). Germline V gene sequence: CDR1 SNHLY, CDR2 FYNNEI. This CDR3 contains 14 residues. With 7 bases removed from V and 1 base from J, the gap between germline ends came to 13 bases. CDR3 sequence (DNA): TGTGCCAGCACTTTCGTAGGGGCGAACACTGAAGCTTTCTTT. Its protein is CASTFVGANTEAFF.

The V and J genes are TRBV27 and TRBJ2-2, with 7 bases aligning to TRBD2. This CDR3 is 16 amino acids long. V lost 5 bases and J lost 5; bases outside the gene matches: 11. Germline V gene sequence: CDR1 MNHEY, CDR2 SMNVEV (reference sequence). DNA for the CDR3: TGTGCCAGCAGTCAACGGGACTACGAATTTACCGGGGAGCTGTTTTTT. It yields the protein CASSQRDYEFTGELFF.

The V gene is TRBV5-1, the J gene TRBJ2-7; 9 bases align to TRBD1. This CDR3 has 15 residues. Germline CDR1 SGHRS, CDR2 YFSETQ. The V segment lost 3 bases and the J segment 7 bases; nucleotides outside the gene matches: 11. The CDR3 DNA reads TGCGCCAGCAGCTCCGGAAAACAGGGGGCAGGGGAGCAGTACTTC. It codes for CASSSGKQGAGEQYF.

The CDR3 here is CAWRQGIVRVNTEAFF. The CDR3 DNA follows: TGTGCCTGGCGACAGGGGATTGTTCGGGTGAACACTGAAGCTTTCTTT. The chain recombines TRBV30 with TRBJ1-1, with TRBD1 identical over 8 bases. CDR1 is GTSNPN and CDR2 is SVGIG in the germline V gene (reference sequence). Trimming at V came to 5 bases and at J to 0 bases, leaving 11 bases not matched to a gene. The CDR3 has 16 amino acids.

CDR3 loop: CASSILAGTLYF. The CDR3 bases are TGTGCCAGTAGTATACTAGCGGGCACCTTGTACTTC. V gene TRBV19 combines with J gene TRBJ2-7, with 8 positions matching TRBD2. The CDR3 runs to 12 residues. Germline values: CDR1 LNHDA, CDR2 SQIVND (reference sequence). Unmatched junction bases numbered 6, after V lost 2 bases and J lost 12 bases.

This clone was picked up one time. The chain couples TRBV27 to TRBJ2-3; D might be TRBD2 (5 bases). There are 12 residues in the CDR3. The V end lost 4 bases, the J end lost 6 bases, and 8 bases lay between the germline ends. Germline V gives CDR1 MNHEY, CDR2 SMNVEV (reference sequence). The CDR3 is CASSSLADTQYF. For the CDR3, the DNA is TGTGCCAGCAGTTCCTTAGCGGATACGCAGTATTTT.

In this sample, this clone turned up once. The J gene is TRBJ2-3, the V gene TRBV7-2; a weak D match, TRBD2 (6 bases). Trimming took off 2 bases at V and 1 base at J, with 10 bases between the two ends. CDR1 is SGHTA, CDR2 FQGNSA, per germline. The CDR3 runs to 15 residues. CDR3 amino acids: CASSLLARGTDTQYF. The CDR3 region has the DNA TGTGCCAGCAGCTTACTAGCGAGGGGCACAGATACGCAGTATTTT.

V usage is TRBV12-3 or TRBV12-4 and J usage is TRBJ1-5; D not certain. The length of the CDR3 is 12 residues. V lost 5 bases and J 6 bases, leaving 8 bases between the germline ends. The CDR3 region is CASSTTLQPQHF. The CDR3 DNA sequence: TGTGCCAGCAGTACTACCCTTCAGCCCCAGCATTTT.

The CDR3 bases are TGCGCCAGCAGCCTGACAGGGACCTACGAGCAGTACTTC. Its protein is CASSLTGTYEQYF. This sequence joins TRBV5-1 and TRBJ2-7; 7 positions agree with TRBD1. CDR3 size: 13 residues. V lost 4 bases and J lost 2; bases outside the gene matches: 3. Germline CDR1 and CDR2: SGHRS and YFSETQ.

This rearrangement joins TRBV28 to TRBJ1-5, with D perhaps matching TRBD1 (5 bases). Trimming stripped 5 bases from V and 5 bases from J, with 10 bases between. CDR3 size: 13 residues. Germline-derived CDR1 and CDR2 are MDHEN and SYDVKM. The CDR3 DNA sequence: TGTGCCAGCAGTCCGGGGGGTTATCAGCCCCAGCATTTT. It codes for CASSPGGYQPQHF.

V usage is TRBV28 and J usage is TRBJ2-1, with 9 bases that match TRBD1. J gave up 1 base and V 4 bases, and 11 bases lay outside the gene matches. CDR3 length equals 18 residues. The V gene's germline CDR1 is MDHEN and CDR2 SYDVKM. DNA of the CDR3: TGTGCCAGCAGTTCCCCCTTTTCCGGGACAGGGTCCTACAATGAGCAGTTCTTC. Translated: CASSSPFSGTGSYNEQFF.